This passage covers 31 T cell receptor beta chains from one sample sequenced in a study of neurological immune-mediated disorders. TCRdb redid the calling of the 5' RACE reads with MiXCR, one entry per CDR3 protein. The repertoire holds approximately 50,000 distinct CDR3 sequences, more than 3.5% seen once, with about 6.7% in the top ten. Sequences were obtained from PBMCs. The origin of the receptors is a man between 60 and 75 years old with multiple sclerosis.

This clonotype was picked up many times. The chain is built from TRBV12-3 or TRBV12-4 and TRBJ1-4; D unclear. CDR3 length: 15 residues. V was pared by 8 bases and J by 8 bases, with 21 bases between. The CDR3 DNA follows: TGTGCCAGCTCCCTATACGGCCCTCGGGAAGAAAAACTGTTTTTT. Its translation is CASSLYGPREEKLFF.

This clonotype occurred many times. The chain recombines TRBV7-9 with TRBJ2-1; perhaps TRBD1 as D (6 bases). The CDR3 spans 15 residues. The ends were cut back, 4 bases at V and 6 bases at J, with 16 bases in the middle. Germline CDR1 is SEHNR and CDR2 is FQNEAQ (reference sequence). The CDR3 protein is CASSSPDRYLNEQFF. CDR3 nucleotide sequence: TGTGCCAGCAGCTCTCCTGACAGGTACCTCAATGAGCAGTTCTTC.

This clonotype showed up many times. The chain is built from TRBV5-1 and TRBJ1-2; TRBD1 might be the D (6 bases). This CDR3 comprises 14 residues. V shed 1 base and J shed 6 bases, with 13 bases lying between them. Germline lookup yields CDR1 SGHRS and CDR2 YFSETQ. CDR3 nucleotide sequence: TGCGCCAGCAGCTTGAGGTCCGGGGGCGATGGCTACACCTTC. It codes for CASSLRSGGDGYTF.

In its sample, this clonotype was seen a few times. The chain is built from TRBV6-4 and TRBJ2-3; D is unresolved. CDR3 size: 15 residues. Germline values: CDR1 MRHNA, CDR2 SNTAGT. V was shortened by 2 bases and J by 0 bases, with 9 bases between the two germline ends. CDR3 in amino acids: CASSDRGLSTDTQYF. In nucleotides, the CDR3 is TGTGCCAGCAGTGACCGCGGTCTTAGCACAGATACGCAGTATTTT.

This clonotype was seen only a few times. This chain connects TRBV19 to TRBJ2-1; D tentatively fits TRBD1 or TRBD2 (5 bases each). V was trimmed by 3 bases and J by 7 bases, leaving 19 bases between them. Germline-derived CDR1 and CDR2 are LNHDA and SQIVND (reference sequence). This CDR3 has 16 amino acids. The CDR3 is CASSMGEWSGRNEQFF. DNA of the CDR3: TGTGCCAGTAGTATGGGGGAGTGGTCCGGGCGTAATGAGCAGTTCTTC.

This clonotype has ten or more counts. The CDR3: CASSPSSGGSTEAFF. CDR3 bases: TGTGCCAGCAGCCCGTCGTCGGGAGGGAGCACTGAAGCTTTCTTT. The V call is TRBV7-9, the J call TRBJ1-1; D remains unclear. The CDR3 has 15 amino acids. CDR1 and CDR2 (germline): SEHNR, FQNEAQ (reference sequence). Trimming took off 5 bases at V and 4 bases at J, with 17 bases between the two ends.

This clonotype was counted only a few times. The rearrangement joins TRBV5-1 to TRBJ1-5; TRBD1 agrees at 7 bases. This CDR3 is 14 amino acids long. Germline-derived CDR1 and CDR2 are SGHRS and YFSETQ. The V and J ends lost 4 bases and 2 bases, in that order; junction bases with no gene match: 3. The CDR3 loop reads CASSDGQGNQPQHF. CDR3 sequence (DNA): TGCGCCAGCAGCGACGGACAGGGCAATCAGCCCCAGCATTTT.

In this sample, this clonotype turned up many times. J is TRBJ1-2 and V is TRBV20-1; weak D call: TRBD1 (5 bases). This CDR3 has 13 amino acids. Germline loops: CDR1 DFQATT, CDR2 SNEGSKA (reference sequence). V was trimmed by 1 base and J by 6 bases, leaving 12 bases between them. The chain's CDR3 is CSARAGNSHGYTF. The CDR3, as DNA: TGCAGTGCTAGAGCAGGGAACAGCCATGGCTACACCTTC.

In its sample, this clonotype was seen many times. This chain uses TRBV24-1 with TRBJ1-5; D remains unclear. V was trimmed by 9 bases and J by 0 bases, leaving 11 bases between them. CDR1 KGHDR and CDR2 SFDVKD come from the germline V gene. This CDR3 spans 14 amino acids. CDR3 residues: CATQARDSNQPQHF. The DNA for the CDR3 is TGTGCCACCCAAGCGAGGGATAGCAATCAGCCCCAGCATTTT.

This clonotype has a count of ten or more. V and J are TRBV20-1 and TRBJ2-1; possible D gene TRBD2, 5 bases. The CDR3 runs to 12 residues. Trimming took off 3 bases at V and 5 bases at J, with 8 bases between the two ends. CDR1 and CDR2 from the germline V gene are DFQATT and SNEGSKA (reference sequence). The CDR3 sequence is CSARGSDNEQFF. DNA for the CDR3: TGCAGTGCTAGGGGGAGCGACAATGAGCAGTTCTTC.

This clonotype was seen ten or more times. This chain's CDR3 is CAISSVERLLFEQYF. Written as DNA, the CDR3 is TGTGCCATCAGCTCTGTCGAGCGCCTTCTTTTCGAGCAGTACTTC. The rearrangement uses TRBV10-3 and TRBJ2-7; D gene ambiguous. V dropped 6 bases and J dropped 6 bases, with 21 bases sitting between them. Germline V lookup: CDR1 ENHRY, CDR2 SYGVKD. This CDR3 spans 15 amino acids.

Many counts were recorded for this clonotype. CDR3 region: CSAPTSGKGDTQYF. CDR3 bases: TGCAGTGCTCCCACTAGCGGGAAGGGAGATACGCAGTATTTT. This rearrangement joins TRBV20-1 to TRBJ2-3; TRBD2 aligns across 10 bases. The CDR3 totals 14 residues. V trimming: 5 bases; J trimming: 5 bases; junction bases outside the gene matches: 7. CDR1 is DFQATT and CDR2 is SNEGSKA in the germline V gene (reference sequence).

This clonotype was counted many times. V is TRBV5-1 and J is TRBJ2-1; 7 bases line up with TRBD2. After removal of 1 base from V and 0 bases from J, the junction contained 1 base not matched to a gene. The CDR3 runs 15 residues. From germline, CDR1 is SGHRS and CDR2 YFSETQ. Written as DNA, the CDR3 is TGCGCCAGCAGCTTGACGGGGGGCTCCTACAATGAGCAGTTCTTC. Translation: CASSLTGGSYNEQFF.

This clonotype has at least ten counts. CDR3 sequence: CSVASGTDTQYF. The CDR3 nucleotides are TGCAGCGTAGCTAGCGGGACAGATACGCAGTATTTT. This chain links TRBV29-1 with TRBJ2-3; 8 positions agree with TRBD2. The trim removed 6 bases at V and 3 bases at J, leaving 2 bases unmatched. This CDR3 comprises 12 residues. Germline loops: CDR1 SQVTM, CDR2 ANQGSEA.

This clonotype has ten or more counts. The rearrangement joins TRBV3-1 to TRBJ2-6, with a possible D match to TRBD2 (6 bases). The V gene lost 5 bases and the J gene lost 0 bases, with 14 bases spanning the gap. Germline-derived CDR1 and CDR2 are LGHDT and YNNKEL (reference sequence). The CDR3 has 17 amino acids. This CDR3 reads CASSLRGQTSGANVLTF. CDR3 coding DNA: TGTGCCAGCAGCTTGCGGGGCCAGACCTCTGGGGCCAACGTCCTGACTTTC.

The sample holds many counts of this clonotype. The CDR3 region has the DNA TGCAGCGCACAGTCGACTAATGAAAAACTGTTTTTT. It is translated as CSAQSTNEKLFF. The genes are TRBV29-1 and TRBJ1-4, with no clear D. Germline V gene sequence: CDR1 SQVTM, CDR2 ANQGSEA. The CDR3 spans 12 residues. Trimming pared 7 bases from V and 2 bases from J, leaving 8 bases between.

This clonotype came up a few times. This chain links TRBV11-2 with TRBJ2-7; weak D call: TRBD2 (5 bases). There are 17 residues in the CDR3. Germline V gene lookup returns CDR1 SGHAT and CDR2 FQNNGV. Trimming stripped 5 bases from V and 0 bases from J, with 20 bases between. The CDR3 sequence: CASSPRRVRVSSYEQYF. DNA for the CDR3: TGTGCCAGCAGCCCCCGCCGGGTGCGGGTGAGCTCCTACGAGCAGTACTTC.

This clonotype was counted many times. CDR3 sequence: CASSLYGRTNTGELFF. The CDR3 bases are TGCGCCAGCAGCTTGTACGGGAGGACGAACACCGGGGAGCTGTTTTTT. V gene TRBV5-1 combines with J gene TRBJ2-2; TRBD2 matches at 7 bases. After removal of 1 base from V and 0 bases from J, the junction contained 3 bases not matched to a gene. The CDR3 is made up of 16 amino acids. Germline CDR1 reads SGHRS; CDR2 reads YFSETQ.

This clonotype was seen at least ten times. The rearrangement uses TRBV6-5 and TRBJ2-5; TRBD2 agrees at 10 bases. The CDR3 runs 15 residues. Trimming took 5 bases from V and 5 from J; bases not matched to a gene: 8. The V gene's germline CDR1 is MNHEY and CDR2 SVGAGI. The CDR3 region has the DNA TGTGCCAGCAGTCCAAGTAGCGGGAGGTTCGAGACCCAGTACTTC. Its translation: CASSPSSGRFETQYF.

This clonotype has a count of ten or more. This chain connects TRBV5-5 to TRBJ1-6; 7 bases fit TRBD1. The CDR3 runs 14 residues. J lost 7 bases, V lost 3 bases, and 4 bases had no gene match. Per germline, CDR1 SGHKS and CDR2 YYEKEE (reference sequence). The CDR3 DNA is TGTGCCAGCAGCTGGACAGGCAAAAATTCACCCCTCCACTTT. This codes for CASSWTGKNSPLHF.

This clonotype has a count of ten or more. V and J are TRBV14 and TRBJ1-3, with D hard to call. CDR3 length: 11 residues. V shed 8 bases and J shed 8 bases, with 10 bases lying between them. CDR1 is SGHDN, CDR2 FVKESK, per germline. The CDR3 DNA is TGTGCCAGCGGGAATCGCCACACCATATATTTT. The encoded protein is CASGNRHTIYF.

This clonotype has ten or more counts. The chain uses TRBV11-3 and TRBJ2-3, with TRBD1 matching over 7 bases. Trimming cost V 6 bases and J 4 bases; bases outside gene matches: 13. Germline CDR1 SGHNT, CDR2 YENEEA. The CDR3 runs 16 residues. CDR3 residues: CASSPGTAYTPDTQYF. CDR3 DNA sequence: TGTGCCAGCAGTCCCGGGACAGCTTATACCCCAGATACGCAGTATTTT.

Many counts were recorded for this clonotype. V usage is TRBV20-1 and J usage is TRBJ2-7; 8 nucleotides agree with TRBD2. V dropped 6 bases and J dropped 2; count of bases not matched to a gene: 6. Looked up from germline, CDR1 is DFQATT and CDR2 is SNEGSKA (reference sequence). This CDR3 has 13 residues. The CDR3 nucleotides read TGCAGTGCCGCCGGGACTAGAACCTACGAGCAGTACTTC. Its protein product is CSAAGTRTYEQYF.

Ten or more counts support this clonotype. The CDR3 region has the DNA TGCAGTGCCCCTTACAGGGGGCCTGAAGATACGCAGTATTTT. Its protein product is CSAPYRGPEDTQYF. The chain has TRBV20-1 and TRBJ2-3; TRBD1 aligns across 9 bases. Germline CDR1 reads DFQATT; CDR2 reads SNEGSKA (reference sequence). V dropped 6 bases and J dropped 5; count of bases not matched to a gene: 9. This CDR3 region has 14 residues.

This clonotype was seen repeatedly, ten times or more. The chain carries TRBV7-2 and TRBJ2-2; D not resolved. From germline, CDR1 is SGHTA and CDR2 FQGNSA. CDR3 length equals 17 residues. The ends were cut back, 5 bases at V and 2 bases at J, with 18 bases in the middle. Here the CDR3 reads CASSGLGWRRNTGELFF. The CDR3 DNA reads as TGTGCCAGCAGCGGATTAGGGTGGCGCCGAAACACCGGGGAGCTGTTTTTT.

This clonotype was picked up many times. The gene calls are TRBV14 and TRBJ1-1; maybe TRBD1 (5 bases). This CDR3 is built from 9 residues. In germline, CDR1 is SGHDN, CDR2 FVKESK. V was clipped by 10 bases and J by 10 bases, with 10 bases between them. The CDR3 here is CATGTPAFF. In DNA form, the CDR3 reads TGTGCCACCGGGACGCCAGCTTTCTTT.

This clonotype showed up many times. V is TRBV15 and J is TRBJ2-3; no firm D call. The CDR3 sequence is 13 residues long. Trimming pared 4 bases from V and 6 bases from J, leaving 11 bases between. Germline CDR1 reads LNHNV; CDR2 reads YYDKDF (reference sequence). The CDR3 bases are TGTGCCACCAGCAACCTGTCACCTGATACGCAGTATTTT. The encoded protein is CATSNLSPDTQYF.

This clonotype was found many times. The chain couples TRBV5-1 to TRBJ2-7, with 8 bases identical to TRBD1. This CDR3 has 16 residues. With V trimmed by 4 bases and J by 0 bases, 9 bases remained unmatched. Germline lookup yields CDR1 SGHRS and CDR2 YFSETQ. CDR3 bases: TGCGCCAGCAGCCTGACGGGACAGGTGTCCTCCTACGAGCAGTACTTC. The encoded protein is CASSLTGQVSSYEQYF.

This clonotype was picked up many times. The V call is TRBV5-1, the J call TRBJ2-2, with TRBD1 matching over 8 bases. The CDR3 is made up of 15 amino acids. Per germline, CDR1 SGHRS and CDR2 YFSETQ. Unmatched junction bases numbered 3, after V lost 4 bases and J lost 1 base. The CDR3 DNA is TGCGCCAGCAGCCAGGGGGCTGGGAACACCGGGGAGCTGTTTTTT. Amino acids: CASSQGAGNTGELFF.

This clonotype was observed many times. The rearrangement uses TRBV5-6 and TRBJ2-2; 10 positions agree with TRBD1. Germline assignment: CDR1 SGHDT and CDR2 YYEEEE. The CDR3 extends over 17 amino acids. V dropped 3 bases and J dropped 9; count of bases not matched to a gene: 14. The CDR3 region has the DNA TGTGCCAGCAGCTCCCCCGAGGGGGGACAGGGGTATCGGGAGCTGTTTTTT. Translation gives CASSSPEGGQGYRELFF. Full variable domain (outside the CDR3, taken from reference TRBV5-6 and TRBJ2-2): DAGVTQSPTHLIKTRGQQVTLRCSPKSGHDTVSWYQQALGQGPQFIFQYYEEEERQRGNFPDRFSGHQFPNYSSELNVNALLLGDSALYLCASSSPEGGQGYRELFFGEGSRLTVL.

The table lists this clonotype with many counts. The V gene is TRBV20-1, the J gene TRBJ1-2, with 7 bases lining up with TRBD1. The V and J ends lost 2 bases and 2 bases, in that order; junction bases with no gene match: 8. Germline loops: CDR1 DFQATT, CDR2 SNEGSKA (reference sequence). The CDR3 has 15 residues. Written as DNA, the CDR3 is TGCAGTGCTAGACCGACAGGGAGGGGGAACTATGGCTACACCTTC. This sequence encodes CSARPTGRGNYGYTF.